The sequence of this T cell receptor (beta chain) was determined in a study of graft-versus-host responses after intestinal transplantation. Study-wide context: The whole recipient group had anti-thymocyte globulin induction followed by tacrolimus and steroids for about three years.

CDR3 length equals 16 residues. Looked up from germline, CDR1 is MRHNA and CDR2 is SNTAGT. V was pared by 4 bases and J by 3 bases, with 7 bases of the junction left unmatched. Turning to this clone: Its antigen is not identified.

Using immunoSEQ multiplex PCR, the repertoire was profiled, and TCRdb retains in-frame clones only, with some absent. Of 90,000 to 120,000 clones in the sample, 87% were seen once. Study-wide results and caveats: Subjects displaying graft-donor T cell macrochimerism possessed elevated graft-versus-host to host-versus-graft clonal ratios inside allografts. Levels of circulating GvH clones at their peak were associated with early post-transplant HvG declines. GvH clones surfaced in recipient marrow, some emerging earlier in ileum or blood.

The chain combines TRBV6-4 with TRBJ2-3; 10 bases are shared with TRBD1. This sample comprised unstimulated CD4+ T cells sorted from spleen or lymph node cells, obtained before transplant. The sequence came from a human donor who was the organ donor for an intestinal transplant. Here the CDR3 DNA reads TGTGCCAGCAGTGCAGGGACAGGGGCCCGGACAGATACGCAGTATTTT. As protein: CASSAGTGARTDTQYF.